These 6 T cell receptor beta chains were all obtained from the same sample, sequenced in a study of T cell repertoires in cytomegalovirus infection. The antigens of these receptors remain unknown. Each CDR3 protein gets one entry after TCRdb re-called the reads with MiXCR. The data contain 40,000 to 55,000 distinct CDR3 sequences, about 21% of them seen just once; the ten biggest clones take up roughly 90%. Sample: CD8+ T cells from cultured PBMCs, taken from culture after CMV antigen stimulation. These TCRs come from a human donor in good health (CMV status not recorded). Some clones in this sample may be carry-over from other donors' samples.

CDR3 in DNA: TGTGCCAGCAGTTACTCCGTCGGAGAGGGCCAAAAACTGTTTTTT. It is translated as CASSYSVGEGQKLFF. The chain carries TRBV6-6 and TRBJ1-4; D is undetermined. Germline V gene data show CDR1 as MNHNY and CDR2 as SVGAGI (reference sequence). V was trimmed by 0 bases and J by 9 bases, leaving 14 bases between them. CDR3 length: 15 amino acids.

CDR3 in amino acids: CASSATGTGGTGELFF. Written as DNA, the CDR3 is TGCGCCAGCAGTGCTACCGGGACAGGGGGGACCGGGGAGCTGTTTTTT. The chain has TRBV10-2 and TRBJ2-2, with TRBD1 matching over 11 bases. The CDR3 contains 16 residues. The junction had 6 bases not matched to a gene; V was cut back by 4 bases and J by 5 bases. Per germline, CDR1 WSHSY and CDR2 SAAADI.

This clonotype was counted only a few times. The rearrangement links TRBV7-9 to TRBJ2-2, with D possibly matching TRBD2 (5 bases). The length of the CDR3 is 13 residues. Deletions cut 5 bases from V and 7 bases from J, with 11 bases between. CDR1 is SEHNR and CDR2 is FQNEAQ in the germline V gene (reference sequence). The CDR3 region has the DNA TGTGCCAGCAGCCCTGGACTCAGCGGGGAGCTGTTTTTT. It specifies CASSPGLSGELFF.

This clonotype has just a few counts. CDR3 DNA: TGTGCCAGCAGTTACCGGGGAGGGGACAATGAGCAGTTCTTC. As protein: CASSYRGGDNEQFF. The chain combines TRBV6-5 with TRBJ2-1, with 7 bases that match TRBD2. There are 14 residues in the CDR3. The germline CDR1 and CDR2 sequences are MNHEY and SVGAGI. Trimming cost V 2 bases and J 5 bases; bases outside gene matches: 3.

This clonotype was observed a few times. This chain links TRBV11-2 with TRBJ2-1, with D tentatively TRBD1 or TRBD2 (5 bases each). The CDR3 length is 15 residues. Looked up from germline, CDR1 is SGHAT and CDR2 is FQNNGV. Trimming pared 4 bases from V and 7 bases from J, leaving 17 bases between. The CDR3 loop reads CASSSTGRPGNEQFF. The CDR3 DNA is TGTGCCAGCAGCTCTACGGGACGCCCCGGGAATGAGCAGTTCTTC.

This chain uses TRBV7-8 with TRBJ2-1; weak D call: TRBD1 (8 bases). The CDR3 has 15 amino acids. Germline-derived CDR1 and CDR2 are SGHVS and FQNEAQ. Between the trimmed V and J ends, which lost 5 bases and 4 bases, there was a span of 15 bases. The CDR3 is CASSPGGGSYNEQFF. The CDR3 DNA follows: TGTGCCAGCAGCCCAGGGGGCGGGAGTTACAATGAGCAGTTCTTC.